The 23 T cell receptor beta chains reported below all come from one sample, sequenced in a study of blood T cell repertoires in COVID-19. The data were produced by immunoSEQ multiplex PCR, yet TCRdb's version contains in-frame clones alone and is incomplete. The table records nearly 400,000 clones, 85% to 90% of them present only once. The sample taken for sequencing was PBMCs or T cells enriched from blood (not recorded which). These receptors all come from a woman aged 25 to 45 who had recovered from COVID-19.

The rearrangement uses TRBV15 and TRBJ1-1; possible D gene TRBD1, 5 bases. Between the trimmed V and J ends, which lost 0 bases and 1 base, there was a span of 21 bases. Per germline, CDR1 LNHNV and CDR2 YYDKDF (reference sequence). This CDR3 region has 19 residues. The CDR3 DNA sequence: TGTGCCACCAGCAGAGATCCGTACTTAGGGGATCTTGAGAACACTGAAGCTTTCTTT. It is translated as CATSRDPYLGDLENTEAFF.

This sequence joins TRBV12-5 and TRBJ2-2, with TRBD2 identical over 7 bases. This CDR3 region has 16 residues. Looked up from germline, CDR1 is LGHNT and CDR2 is FRNRAP. The V gene end was trimmed by 8 bases and the J gene end by 2 bases; junction bases not matched to a gene: 11. The CDR3 DNA reads TGTGCTAGTATGAAGTGGGAGGGACGAAACACCGGGGAGCTGTTTTTT. It codes for CASMKWEGRNTGELFF. Complete variable domain (other parts from reference TRBV12-5 and TRBJ2-2): DARVTQTPRHKVTEMGQEVTMRCQPILGHNTVFWYRQTMMQGLELLAYFRNRAPLDDSGMPKDRFSAEMPDATLATLKIQPSEPRDSAVYFCASMKWEGRNTGELFFGEGSRLTVL.

This clone was detected once. The chain has TRBV19 and TRBJ1-4, with D maybe TRBD1 (5 bases). Germline CDR1 LNHDA, CDR2 SQIVND (reference sequence). The CDR3 is 15 amino acids. With 4 bases removed from V and 5 bases from J, the gap between germline ends came to 14 bases. CDR3 in DNA: TGTGCCAGTAGTACTGGGGGGACTATCAATGAAAAACTGTTTTTT. It translates to CASSTGGTINEKLFF. The full variable domain, rest sourced from reference TRBV19 and TRBJ1-4, is DGGITQSPKYLFRKEGQNVTLSCEQNLNHDAMYWYRQDPGQGLRLIYYSQIVNDFQKGDIAEGYSVSREKKESFPLTVTSAQKNPTAFYLCASSTGGTINEKLFFGSGTQLSVL.

This chain links TRBV6-2 or TRBV6-3 with TRBJ2-7; D gene uncertain. V was shortened by 2 bases and J by 7 bases, with 6 bases between the two germline ends. There are 11 residues in the CDR3. The germline V gene has CDR1 MNHEY and CDR2 SVGEGT. CDR3 region: CASSYPSEQYF. The CDR3 DNA is TGTGCCAGCAGTTACCCGTCTGAGCAGTACTTC.

V is TRBV7-2 and J is TRBJ1-4; D is ambiguous. Germline CDR1 SGHTA, CDR2 FQGNSA. The CDR3 is 12 residues long. The germline V and J ends were trimmed by 5 bases and 10 bases, with 11 bases remaining between them. The chain's CDR3 is CASSKNSGKLFF. The CDR3 DNA is TGTGCCAGCAGCAAAAATAGCGGAAAACTGTTTTTT. The whole variable domain, remainder taken from reference TRBV7-2 and TRBJ1-4, is GAGVSQSPSNKVTEKGKDVELRCDPISGHTALYWYRQSLGQGLEFLIYFQGNSAPDKSGLPSDRFSAERTGGSVSTLTIQRTQQEDSAVYLCASSKNSGKLFFGSGTQLSVL.

The chain has TRBV10-3 and TRBJ1-1; the D is unclear. Trimming cost V 0 bases and J 7 bases, with 9 bases left between them. Looked up from germline, CDR1 is ENHRY and CDR2 is SYGVKD. This CDR3 contains 13 residues. The CDR3 nucleotides are TGTGCCATCAGTGAGTCGAGTCCAGGTGAAGCTTTCTTT. It is translated as CAISESSPGEAFF.

The chain carries TRBV28 and TRBJ2-1, with 7 bases aligning to TRBD1. The germline V gene encodes CDR1 MDHEN and CDR2 SYDVKM. The CDR3 has 17 amino acids. Trimming removed 5 bases from V and 4 bases from J; junction bases left unmatched: 14. This CDR3 reads CASSTSESGQTYNEQFF. As DNA, the CDR3 is TGTGCCAGCAGTACCTCCGAGTCGGGACAGACTTACAATGAGCAGTTCTTC.

This sequence joins TRBV7-9 and TRBJ2-2; 14 nucleotides match TRBD2. The CDR3 has 19 amino acids. V was pared by 4 bases and J by 3 bases, with 10 bases of the junction left unmatched. Germline lookup yields CDR1 SEHNR and CDR2 FQNEAQ (reference sequence). DNA for the CDR3: TGTGCCAGCAGCTACCGCGGAGGGACTAGCGGGAGTTACACCGGGGAGCTGTTTTTT. It encodes CASSYRGGTSGSYTGELFF.

This chain links TRBV9 with TRBJ1-3, with 12 bases fitting TRBD1. V was pared by 3 bases and J by 2 bases, with 6 bases of the junction left unmatched. The CDR3 contains 17 residues. CDR1 and CDR2 (germline): SGDLS, YYNGEE. CDR3: CASSDPGQGATGNTIYF. As DNA, the CDR3 is TGTGCCAGCAGCGACCCGGGACAGGGGGCCACTGGAAACACCATATATTTT.

The chain uses TRBV2 and TRBJ2-1; the D gene is possibly TRBD2 (7 bases). The CDR3 spans 14 residues. Trimming cost V 2 bases and J 7 bases, with 12 bases left between them. The germline gives CDR1 SNHLY, CDR2 FYNNEI. The CDR3: CASSERGADNEQFF. CDR3 DNA: TGTGCCAGCAGTGAACGGGGGGCAGATAATGAGCAGTTCTTC.

This chain connects TRBV5-1 to TRBJ2-1, with a possible D match to TRBD2 (6 bases). This CDR3 has 14 amino acids. Trimming cost V 0 bases and J 5 bases, with 9 bases left between them. The germline gives CDR1 SGHRS, CDR2 YFSETQ. DNA for the CDR3: TGCGCCAGCAGCTTGGTTGTAGCGGACAATGAGCAGTTCTTC. The encoded protein is CASSLVVADNEQFF.

The table lists this clone with a count of one. The gene calls are TRBV4-2 and TRBJ1-2, with D hard to call. The CDR3 is 16 residues long. Germline CDR1 reads LGHNA; CDR2 reads YNFKEQ. Trimming removed 0 bases from V and 1 base from J, with 12 bases in between. The CDR3 reads CASSQDPRQDNYGYTF. CDR3 DNA: TGTGCCAGCAGCCAAGATCCACGCCAGGATAACTATGGCTACACCTTC.

The chain couples TRBV7-8 to TRBJ2-7; D is perhaps TRBD1 (5 bases). The CDR3 has 14 amino acids. Germline CDR1 is SGHVS and CDR2 is FQNEAQ. Trimming pared 6 bases from V and 0 bases from J, leaving 12 bases between. DNA for the CDR3: TGTGCCAGCAGAACATTCGACAGCTCCTACGAGCAGTACTTC. Translating gives CASRTFDSSYEQYF. Supplemented by reference TRBV7-8 and TRBJ2-7, the full variable domain reads GAGVSQSPRYKVAKRGQDVALRCDPISGHVSLFWYQQALGQGPEFLTYFQNEAQLDKSGLPSDRFFAERPEGSVSTLKIQRTQQEDSAVYLCASRTFDSSYEQYFGPGTRLTVT.

The V gene is TRBV4-1, the J gene TRBJ1-5, with TRBD1 identical over 7 bases. Germline V gene data show CDR1 as MGHRA and CDR2 as YSYEKL. V was clipped by 1 base and J by 2 bases; unmatched bases: 5. The CDR3 spans 16 residues. The CDR3 is CASSQGQGGGNQPQHF. The CDR3 DNA follows: TGCGCCAGCAGCCAAGGACAGGGCGGCGGCAATCAGCCCCAGCATTTT.

The genes are TRBV28 and TRBJ2-2, with 8 bases fitting TRBD2. This CDR3 contains 22 residues. Per germline, CDR1 MDHEN and CDR2 SYDVKM. J gave up 8 bases and V 4 bases, and 30 bases lay outside the gene matches. CDR3 sequence reads: CASSSPTPSGFPMVPSSGELFF. The CDR3 DNA reads TGTGCCAGCAGTTCCCCGACTCCTAGCGGGTTCCCCATGGTCCCCAGCTCGGGGGAGCTGTTTTTT.

The chain employs TRBV29-1 and TRBJ1-1, with D hard to call. This CDR3 region has 11 residues. V lost 3 bases, J lost 5 bases, and 7 bases lay in between. Per the germline V gene, CDR1 is SQVTM and CDR2 is ANQGSEA. The CDR3 is CSVEAGTEAFF. The CDR3 nucleotides read TGCAGCGTTGAGGCCGGGACTGAAGCTTTCTTT.

The gene calls are TRBV3-1 (or the pseudogene TRBV3-2) and TRBJ1-5; no firm D call. CDR3 length equals 14 residues. The V end lost 3 bases, the J end lost 4 bases, and 10 bases lay between the germline ends. The germline CDR1 and CDR2 sequences are LGHDT and YNNKEL (reference sequence). The CDR3 loop reads CASSHSPQNQPQHF. DNA for the CDR3: TGTGCCAGCAGCCATTCCCCCCAGAATCAGCCCCAGCATTTT.

The chain joins TRBV14 to TRBJ1-4; 7 nucleotides match TRBD1. CDR3 length: 15 amino acids. V was clipped by 2 bases and J by 8 bases; unmatched bases: 8. Per germline, CDR1 SGHDN and CDR2 FVKESK. The CDR3 DNA reads as TGTGCCAGCAGCCAACGGACAGGCATGAACGAAAAACTGTTTTTT. Protein sequence: CASSQRTGMNEKLFF.

The J gene is TRBJ1-1, the V gene TRBV29-1; weak D call: TRBD1 (5 bases). From germline, CDR1 is SQVTM and CDR2 ANQGSEA. Trimming pared 5 bases from V and 7 bases from J, leaving 17 bases between. The CDR3 has 13 residues. The CDR3 region is CSVSGQMRREAFF. CDR3 DNA sequence: TGCAGCGTTTCCGGACAAATGCGGCGTGAAGCTTTCTTT.

The rearrangement uses TRBV28 and TRBJ1-5; 9 bases are shared with TRBD1. V was pared by 4 bases and J by 5 bases, with 12 bases of the junction left unmatched. CDR3 size: 17 residues. CDR1 and CDR2 (germline): MDHEN, SYDVKM. CDR3: CASSSGTGRGYDQPQHF. The DNA for the CDR3 is TGTGCCAGCAGTTCGGGGACAGGGAGAGGCTATGATCAGCCCCAGCATTTT.

J is TRBJ2-1 and V is TRBV27, with 8 bases that match TRBD2. Germline V gene sequence: CDR1 MNHEY, CDR2 SMNVEV (reference sequence). The CDR3 runs to 15 residues. With 0 bases clipped from V and 8 bases from J, the junction kept 6 bases outside the gene matches. As DNA, the CDR3 is TGTGCCAGCAGTTTATCCGGCGCGGGGGGACATGAGCAGTTCTTC. Its protein is CASSLSGAGGHEQFF.

The V gene is TRBV28, the J gene TRBJ1-4; D may be TRBD1 (5 bases). The CDR3 spans 18 residues. The germline V and J ends were trimmed by 5 bases and 1 base, with 20 bases remaining between them. Germline V CDR1 and CDR2: MDHEN, SYDVKM. The CDR3 reads CASSPPRGGRITNEKLFF. In nucleotides, the CDR3 is TGTGCCAGCAGTCCACCCCGTGGGGGGAGGATAACTAATGAAAAACTGTTTTTT. Full variable domain (missing parts from reference TRBV28 and TRBJ1-4): DVKVTQSSRYLVKRTGEKVFLECVQDMDHENMFWYRQDPGLGLRLIYFSYDVKMKEKGDIPEGYSVSREKKERFSLILESASTNQTSMYLCASSPPRGGRITNEKLFFGSGTQLSVL.

The J gene is TRBJ2-7, the V gene TRBV10-3, with 8 bases that match TRBD1. J gave up 0 bases and V 3 bases, and 7 bases lay outside the gene matches. Per the germline V gene, CDR1 is ENHRY and CDR2 is SYGVKD. This CDR3 has 16 residues. CDR3 loop: CAISDSIGTGSYEQYF. For the CDR3, the DNA is TGTGCCATCAGTGACTCGATAGGGACAGGCTCCTACGAGCAGTACTTC.